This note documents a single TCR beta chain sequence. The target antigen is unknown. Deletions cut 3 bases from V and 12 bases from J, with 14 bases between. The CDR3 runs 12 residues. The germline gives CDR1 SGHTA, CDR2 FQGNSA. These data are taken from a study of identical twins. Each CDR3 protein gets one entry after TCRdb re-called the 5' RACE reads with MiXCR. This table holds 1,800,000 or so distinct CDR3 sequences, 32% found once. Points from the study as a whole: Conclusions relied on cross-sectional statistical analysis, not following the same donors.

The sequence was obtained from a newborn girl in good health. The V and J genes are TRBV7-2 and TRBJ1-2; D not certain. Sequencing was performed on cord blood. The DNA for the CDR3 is TGTGCCAGCAGCTTTCCAAATACGGAGGACACCTTC. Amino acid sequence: CASSFPNTEDTF.